The subject of this entry is one T cell receptor (beta chain). What it binds is not known. This entry comes from a study of glioma-infiltrating T cells. The wider study: Blood libraries targeted about 4.5- to 11-fold coverage of about 900,000 T cells.

TCR alpha and beta CDR3 regions were amplified from RNA using iRepertoire nested multiplex PCR. TCRdb itself ran the multiplex PCR reads through MiXCR, one entry per CDR3 protein. The sample contains fewer than 500,000 distinct CDR3 sequences, 35% to 45% of which appear only once. The study's findings and limits: Very few CDR3 sequences were shared between tissue and blood. Signature shared blood CDR3 motifs were enriched in low-divergence and depleted in high-divergence patients.

Trimming pared 5 bases from V and 5 bases from J, leaving 16 bases between. In germline, CDR1 is SEHNR, CDR2 FQNEAQ (reference sequence). This CDR3 comprises 15 residues. This sequence joins TRBV7-9 and TRBJ2-1; D assignment may be TRBD1 or TRBD2 (5 bases each). The material sequenced was glioma tissue, nonneoplastic brain tissue, or PBMCs (not recorded which). The clonotype originates from a human donor with low-grade glioma or glioblastoma, undergoing nonglioma brain surgery, or in good health (not recorded which). CDR3 sequence reads: CASSHTRDPNNEQFF. CDR3 DNA: TGTGCCAGCAGCCACACTAGGGACCCAAACAATGAGCAGTTCTTC.